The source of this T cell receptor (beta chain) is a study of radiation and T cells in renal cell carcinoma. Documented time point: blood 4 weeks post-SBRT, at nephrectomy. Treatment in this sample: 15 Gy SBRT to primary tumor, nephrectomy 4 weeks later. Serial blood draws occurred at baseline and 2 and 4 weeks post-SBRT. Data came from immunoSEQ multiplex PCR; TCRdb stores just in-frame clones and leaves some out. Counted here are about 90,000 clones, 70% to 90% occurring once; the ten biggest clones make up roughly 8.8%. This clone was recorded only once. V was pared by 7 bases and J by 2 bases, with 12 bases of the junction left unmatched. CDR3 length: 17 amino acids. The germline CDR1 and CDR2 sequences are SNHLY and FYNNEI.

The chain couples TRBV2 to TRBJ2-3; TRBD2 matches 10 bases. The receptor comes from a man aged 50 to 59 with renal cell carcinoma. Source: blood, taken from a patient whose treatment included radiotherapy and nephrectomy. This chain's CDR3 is CASIPFGLAAPTDTQYF. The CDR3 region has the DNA TGTGCCAGCATACCCTTTGGACTAGCGGCCCCCACAGATACGCAGTATTTT.